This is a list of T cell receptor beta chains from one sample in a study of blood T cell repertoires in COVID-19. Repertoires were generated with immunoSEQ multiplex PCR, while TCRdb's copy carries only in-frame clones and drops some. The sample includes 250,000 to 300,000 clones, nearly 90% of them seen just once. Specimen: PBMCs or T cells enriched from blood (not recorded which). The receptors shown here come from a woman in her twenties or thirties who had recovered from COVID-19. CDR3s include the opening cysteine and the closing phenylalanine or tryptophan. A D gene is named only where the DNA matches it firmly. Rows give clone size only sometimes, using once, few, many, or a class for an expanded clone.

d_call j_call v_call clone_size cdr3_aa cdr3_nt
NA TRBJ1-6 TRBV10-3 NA CAIRFDRTNSPLHF TGTGCCATCAGATTTGACAGGACTAATTCACCCCTCCACTTT
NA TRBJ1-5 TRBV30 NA CAWSVGRNQPQHF TGTGCCTGGAGTGTAGGCAGGAATCAGCCCCAGCATTTT
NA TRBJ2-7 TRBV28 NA CASSLNGEQYF TGTGCCAGCAGTCTTAACGGGGAGCAGTACTTC
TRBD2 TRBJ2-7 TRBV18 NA CASSPMRLAGFRYEQYF TGTGCCAGCTCACCAATGAGACTAGCGGGATTTCGGTACGAGCAGTACTTC
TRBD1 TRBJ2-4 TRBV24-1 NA CATSDSGTGVAKNIQYF TGTGCCACCAGTGATTCCGGGACAGGCGTAGCCAAAAACATTCAGTACTTC
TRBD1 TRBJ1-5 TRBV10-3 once CAISQGEDQPQHF TGTGCCATCAGCCAGGGGGAGGATCAGCCCCAGCATTTT
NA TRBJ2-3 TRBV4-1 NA CASSQPTGSDTQYF TGCGCCAGCAGCCAACCCACAGGGTCAGATACGCAGTATTTT
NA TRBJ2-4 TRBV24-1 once CATSDPAVRVAKNIQYF TGTGCCACCAGTGACCCGGCGGTGCGGGTAGCCAAAAACATTCAGTACTTC
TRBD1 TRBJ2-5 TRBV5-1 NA CASSLELAGGQETQYF TGCGCCAGCAGCTTGGAGTTGGCAGGGGGCCAAGAGACCCAGTACTTC
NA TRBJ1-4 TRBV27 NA CASSPWAGDEKLFF TGTGCCAGCAGTCCCTGGGCAGGGGATGAAAAACTGTTTTTT
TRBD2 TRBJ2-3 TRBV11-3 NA CASSLTSGATDTQYF TGTGCCAGCAGCTTGACTAGCGGCGCCACAGATACGCAGTATTTT
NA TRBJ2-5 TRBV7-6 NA CASSAGGTQYF TGTGCCAGCAGCGCCGGGGGGACCCAGTACTTC
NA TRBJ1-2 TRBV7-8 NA CASSPIRDMDHGYTF TGTGCCAGCAGCCCAATCCGGGACATGGACCATGGCTACACCTTC
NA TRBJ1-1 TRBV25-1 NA CASSEYRGMGTEAFF TGTGCCAGCAGTGAATATCGGGGGATGGGCACTGAAGCTTTCTTT
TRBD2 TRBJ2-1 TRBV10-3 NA CAISGSLPGSGGPNEQFF TGTGCCATCAGTGGGTCTCTTCCGGGTAGCGGGGGGCCCAATGAGCAGTTCTTC
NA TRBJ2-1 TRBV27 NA CASSHSRDNEQFF TGTGCCAGCTCGCACAGCAGGGACAATGAGCAGTTCTTC
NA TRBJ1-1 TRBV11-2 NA CASSLLATVMNTEAFF TGTGCCAGCAGCTTGCTAGCGACAGTTATGAACACTGAAGCTTTCTTT
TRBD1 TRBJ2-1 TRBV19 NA CASSIRDRVGNEQFF TGTGCCAGTAGTATCCGGGACAGGGTCGGCAATGAGCAGTTCTTC
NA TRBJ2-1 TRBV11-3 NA CASSLETEAKLGEQFF TGTGCCAGCAGCTTAGAGACTGAGGCCAAACTCGGGGAGCAGTTCTTC
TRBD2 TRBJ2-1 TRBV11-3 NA CASSLESGGVNEQFF TGTGCCAGCAGCTTAGAAAGCGGGGGGGTGAATGAGCAGTTCTTC
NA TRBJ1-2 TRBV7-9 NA CASSLQRVGGYTF TGTGCCAGCAGCTTACAGCGGGTCGGTGGCTACACCTTC
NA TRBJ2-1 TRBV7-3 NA CASSLNPRMNEQFF TGTGCCAGCAGCTTAAATCCTAGAATGAATGAGCAGTTCTTC
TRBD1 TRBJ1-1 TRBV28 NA CASGTGTGYTEAFF TGTGCCAGCGGAACCGGGACAGGGTACACTGAAGCTTTCTTT
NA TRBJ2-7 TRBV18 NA CASSPLRGYEQYF TGTGCCAGCTCACCCCTCCGGGGCTACGAGCAGTACTTC
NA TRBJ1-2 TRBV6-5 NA CASSYSRAPPYGYTF TGTGCCAGCAGTTACTCGAGGGCCCCACCCTATGGCTACACCTTC
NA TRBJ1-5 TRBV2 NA CASSEIGGYSNQPQHF TGTGCCAGCAGTGAAATCGGAGGGTATAGCAATCAGCCCCAGCATTTT
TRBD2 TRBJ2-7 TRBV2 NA CASMGRLAGGYEQYF TGTGCCAGCATGGGTCGTCTAGCGGGAGGGTACGAGCAGTACTTC
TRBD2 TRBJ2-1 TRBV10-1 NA CASSEPIISPTRPTSGSRDEQFF TGCGCCAGCAGTGAGCCTATTATATCGCCCACTAGGCCCACTAGCGGGAGTAGGGATGAGCAGTTCTTC
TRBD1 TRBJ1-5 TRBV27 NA CASSPGQGDQPQHF TGTGCCAGCAGTCCGGGACAGGGGGATCAGCCCCAGCATTTT
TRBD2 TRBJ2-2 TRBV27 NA CASRLAGGLWTGELFF TGTGCCAGCAGATTAGCGGGGGGGCTTTGGACCGGGGAGCTGTTTTTT
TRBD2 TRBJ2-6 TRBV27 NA CASSPGLAERGGANVLTF TGTGCCAGCAGTCCAGGACTAGCGGAGCGGGGGGGGGCCAACGTCCTGACTTTC
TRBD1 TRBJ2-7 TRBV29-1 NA CSAWTGQTYEQYF TGCAGCGCCTGGACAGGGCAGACCTACGAGCAGTACTTC
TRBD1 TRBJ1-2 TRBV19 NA CATHRGNLGYTF TGTGCCACCCACAGGGGGAATTTAGGCTACACCTTC
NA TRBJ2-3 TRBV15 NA CATSRDVGRSTDTQYF TGTGCCACCAGCAGAGACGTGGGCAGGAGCACAGATACGCAGTATTTT
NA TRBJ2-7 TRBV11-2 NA CASSLALAPLSGWDKRQYF TGTGCCAGCAGCTTAGCACTAGCCCCCTTATCAGGTTGGGATAAGAGGCAGTACTTC
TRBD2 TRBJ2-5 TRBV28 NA CASQAGLQETQYF TGTGCCAGCCAAGCGGGGCTACAGGAGACCCAGTACTTC
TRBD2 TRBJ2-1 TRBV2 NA CASTLSALAGGREQFF TGTGCCAGCACCCTAAGTGCGTTAGCGGGAGGGAGGGAGCAGTTCTTC
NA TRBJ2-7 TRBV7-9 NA CAIAGGPYEQYF TGTGCGATCGCCGGGGGACCCTACGAGCAGTACTTC
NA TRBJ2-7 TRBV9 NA CASSVADSPGHYEQYF TGTGCCAGCAGCGTAGCGGACTCCCCCGGGCATTACGAGCAGTACTTC
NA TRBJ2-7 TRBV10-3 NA CAIGASVDSYEQYF TGTGCCATCGGTGCTAGCGTCGACTCCTACGAGCAGTACTTC
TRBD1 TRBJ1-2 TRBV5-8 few CASSLYRDSGYTF TGTGCCAGCAGCTTGTACCGGGACAGCGGCTACACCTTC
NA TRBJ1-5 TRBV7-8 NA CASSLGFGGAGYQPQHF TGTGCCAGCAGCTTAGGATTCGGTGGGGCAGGGTATCAGCCCCAGCATTTT
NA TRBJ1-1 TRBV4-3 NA CASSLSGGTEAFF TGCGCCAGCAGTCTCAGCGGAGGCACTGAAGCTTTCTTT